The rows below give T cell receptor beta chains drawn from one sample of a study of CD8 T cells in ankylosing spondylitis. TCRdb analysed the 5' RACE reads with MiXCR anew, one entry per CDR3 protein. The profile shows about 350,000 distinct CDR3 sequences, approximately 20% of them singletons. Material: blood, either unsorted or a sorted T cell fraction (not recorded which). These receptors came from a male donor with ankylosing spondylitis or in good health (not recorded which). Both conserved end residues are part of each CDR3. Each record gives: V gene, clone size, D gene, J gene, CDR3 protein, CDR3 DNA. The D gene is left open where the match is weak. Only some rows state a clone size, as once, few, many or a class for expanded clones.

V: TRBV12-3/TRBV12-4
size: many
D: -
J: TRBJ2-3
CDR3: CASSLMGDTQYF
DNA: TGTGCCAGCAGTTTAATGGGTGATACGCAGTATTTT

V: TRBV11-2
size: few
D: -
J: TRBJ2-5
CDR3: CASSHAGTLQETQYF
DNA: TGTGCCAGCAGCCACGCGGGGACCCTCCAAGAGACCCAGTACTTC

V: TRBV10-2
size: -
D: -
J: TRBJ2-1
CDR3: CASSESPPPSPSPDEINEQFF
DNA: TGCGCCAGCAGTGAGTCCCCGCCGCCAAGCCCCAGCCCGGATGAGATCAATGAGCAGTTCTTC

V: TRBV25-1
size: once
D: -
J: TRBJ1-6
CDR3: CASSEAGFSSYNSPLHF
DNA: TGTGCCAGCAGTGAAGCAGGGTTTAGTTCCTATAATTCACCCCTCCACTTT

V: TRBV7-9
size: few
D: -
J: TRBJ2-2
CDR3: CASSDGTAGGTGELFF
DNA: TGTGCCAGCAGCGACGGGACCGCCGGGGGCACCGGGGAGCTGTTTTTT

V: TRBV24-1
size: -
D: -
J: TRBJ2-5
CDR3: CATSVLGQETQYF
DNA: TGTGCCACCAGTGTTCTAGGCCAAGAGACCCAGTACTTC

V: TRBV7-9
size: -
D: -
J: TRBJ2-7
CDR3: CASSLEARFSYEQYF
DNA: TGTGCCAGCAGCTTAGAGGCACGGTTCTCCTACGAGCAGTACTTC

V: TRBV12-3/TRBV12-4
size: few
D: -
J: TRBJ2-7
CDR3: CASSASTREQYF
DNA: TGTGCCAGCAGTGCTAGTACTCGCGAGCAGTACTTC

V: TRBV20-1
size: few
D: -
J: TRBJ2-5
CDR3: CSARGGPGYETQYF
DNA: TGCAGTGCTAGAGGGGGGCCGGGTTATGAGACCCAGTACTTC

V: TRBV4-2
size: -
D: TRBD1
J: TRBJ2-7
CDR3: CASSHPRDRGYEQYF
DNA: TGTGCCAGCAGCCACCCCCGGGACAGGGGCTACGAGCAGTACTTC

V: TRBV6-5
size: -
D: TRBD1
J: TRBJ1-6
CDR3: CASSWDSPNSPLHF
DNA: TGTGCCAGCAGTTGGGACAGCCCGAATTCACCCCTCCACTTT

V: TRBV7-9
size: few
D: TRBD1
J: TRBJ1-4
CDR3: CASSSGQINEKLFF
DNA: TGTGCCAGCAGCTCGGGACAGATTAATGAAAAACTGTTTTTT

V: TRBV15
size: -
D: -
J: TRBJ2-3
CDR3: CATSRKGSADTQYF
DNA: TGTGCCACCAGCAGAAAGGGTAGCGCAGATACGCAGTATTTT

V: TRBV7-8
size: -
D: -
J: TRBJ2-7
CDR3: CASSFITKGPTAEQYF
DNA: TGTGCCAGCAGCTTCATTACGAAGGGTCCCACCGCCGAGCAGTACTTC

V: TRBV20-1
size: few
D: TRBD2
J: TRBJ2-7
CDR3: CSARRTSWSGYEQYF
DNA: TGCAGTGCTAGAAGGACTAGTTGGTCCGGTTATGAGCAGTACTTC

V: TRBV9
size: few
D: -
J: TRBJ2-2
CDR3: CASSVTVAGELFF
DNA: TGTGCCAGCAGCGTGACCGTAGCGGGGGAGCTGTTTTTT

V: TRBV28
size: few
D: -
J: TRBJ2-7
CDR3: CASQGLDYEQYF
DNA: TGTGCCAGCCAGGGGTTGGACTACGAGCAGTACTTC

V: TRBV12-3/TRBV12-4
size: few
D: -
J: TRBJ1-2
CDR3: CASSFTGIGNGYTF
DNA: TGTGCCAGCAGTTTTACCGGAATCGGCAATGGCTACACCTTC

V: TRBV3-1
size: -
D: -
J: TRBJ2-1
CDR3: CASSQVGTNKQFF
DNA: TGTGCCAGCAGCCAAGTAGGGACAAATAAGCAGTTCTTC

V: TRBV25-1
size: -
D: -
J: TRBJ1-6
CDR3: CASSESSYNSPLHF
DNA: TGTGCCAGCAGTGAGAGCTCCTATAATTCACCCCTCCACTTT

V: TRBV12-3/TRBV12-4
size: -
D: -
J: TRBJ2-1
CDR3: CASSLISEQFF
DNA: TGTGCCAGCAGTTTAATCAGTGAGCAGTTCTTC

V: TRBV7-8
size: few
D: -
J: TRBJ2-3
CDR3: CASSIWGSGTDTQYF
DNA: TGTGCCAGCAGCATATGGGGTAGCGGCACAGATACGCAGTATTTT

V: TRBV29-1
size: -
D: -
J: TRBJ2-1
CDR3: CSVDFVVGGYNEQFF
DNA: TGCAGCGTTGACTTCGTGGTCGGAGGGTACAATGAGCAGTTCTTC

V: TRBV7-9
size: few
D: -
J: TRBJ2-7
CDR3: CASSSTYSAYEQYF
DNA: TGTGCCAGCAGCTCGACCTACAGCGCCTACGAGCAGTACTTC

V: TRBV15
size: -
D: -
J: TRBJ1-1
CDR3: CATSSNENTEAFF
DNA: TGTGCCACCAGCAGCAATGAGAACACTGAAGCTTTCTTT

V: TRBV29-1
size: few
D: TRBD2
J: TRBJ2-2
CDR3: CSVPGASGTTGELFF
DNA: TGCAGCGTCCCCGGGGCTAGCGGAACCACCGGGGAGCTGTTTTTT

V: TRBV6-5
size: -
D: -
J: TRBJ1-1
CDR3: CASRGLLTEAFF
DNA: TGTGCCAGCAGGGGACTCCTTACTGAAGCTTTCTTT

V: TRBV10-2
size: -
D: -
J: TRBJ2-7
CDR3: CASTSLGVLYEQYF
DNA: TGCGCCAGCACCAGCTTAGGCGTACTCTACGAGCAGTACTTC

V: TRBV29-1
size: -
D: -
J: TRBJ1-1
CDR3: CSVEGLSEAFF
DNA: TGCAGCGTTGAAGGACTAAGCGAAGCTTTCTTT

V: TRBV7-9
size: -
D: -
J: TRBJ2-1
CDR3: CASGQKVTHNEQFF
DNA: TGTGCCAGCGGACAGAAAGTCACCCACAATGAGCAGTTCTTC

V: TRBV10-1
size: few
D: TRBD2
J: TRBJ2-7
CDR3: CASSEGSGGSYEQYF
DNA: TGCGCCAGCAGTGAGGGTAGCGGGGGGTCCTACGAGCAGTACTTC

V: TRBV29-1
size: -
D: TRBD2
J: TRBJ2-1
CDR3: CSADGGATYNEQFF
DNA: TGCAGCGCCGACGGGGGGGCGACCTACAATGAGCAGTTCTTC

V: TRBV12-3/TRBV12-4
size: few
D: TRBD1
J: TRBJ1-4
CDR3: CASSPLQGAEEKLFF
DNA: TGTGCCAGCAGCCCTTTACAGGGGGCGGAGGAAAAACTGTTTTTT

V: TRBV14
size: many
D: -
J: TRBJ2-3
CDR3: CASSQRQTDTQYF
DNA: TGTGCCAGCAGCCAGCGCCAGACAGATACGCAGTATTTT

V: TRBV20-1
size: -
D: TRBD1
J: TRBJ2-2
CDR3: CSARDGQGLYTGELFF
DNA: TGCAGTGCTAGGGACGGACAGGGGCTTTACACCGGGGAGCTGTTTTTT

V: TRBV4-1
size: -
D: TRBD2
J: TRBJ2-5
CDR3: CASSQAQLAGGQETQYF
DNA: TGCGCCAGCAGCCAAGCCCAGCTAGCGGGGGGACAAGAGACCCAGTACTTC

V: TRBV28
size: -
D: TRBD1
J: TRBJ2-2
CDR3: CATLPGTGRTGELFF
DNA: TGTGCCACGCTGCCCGGGACAGGAAGGACCGGGGAGCTGTTTTTT

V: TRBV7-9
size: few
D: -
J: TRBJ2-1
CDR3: CASSLPLGDEQFF
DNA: TGTGCCAGCAGCCTCCCATTGGGCGATGAGCAGTTCTTC

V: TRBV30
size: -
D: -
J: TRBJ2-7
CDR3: CAWSVSVSYEQYF
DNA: TGTGCCTGGAGTGTCTCCGTCTCCTACGAGCAGTACTTC

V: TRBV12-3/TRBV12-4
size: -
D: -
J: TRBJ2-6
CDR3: CAGMGGATSGANVLTF
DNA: TGTGCCGGCATGGGGGGCGCCACCTCTGGGGCCAACGTCCTGACTTTC

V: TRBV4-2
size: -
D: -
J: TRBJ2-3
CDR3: CASSREDRETDTQYF
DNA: TGTGCCAGCAGCCGAGAGGACCGAGAGACAGATACGCAGTATTTT

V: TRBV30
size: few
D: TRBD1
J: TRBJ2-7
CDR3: CAWSATGGLSYEQYF
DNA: TGTGCCTGGAGTGCGACAGGGGGCTTGTCCTACGAGCAGTACTTC

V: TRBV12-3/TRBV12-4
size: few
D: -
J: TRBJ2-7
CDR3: CASSFRAVGYEQYF
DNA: TGTGCCAGCAGTTTCCGGGCAGTGGGTTACGAGCAGTACTTC